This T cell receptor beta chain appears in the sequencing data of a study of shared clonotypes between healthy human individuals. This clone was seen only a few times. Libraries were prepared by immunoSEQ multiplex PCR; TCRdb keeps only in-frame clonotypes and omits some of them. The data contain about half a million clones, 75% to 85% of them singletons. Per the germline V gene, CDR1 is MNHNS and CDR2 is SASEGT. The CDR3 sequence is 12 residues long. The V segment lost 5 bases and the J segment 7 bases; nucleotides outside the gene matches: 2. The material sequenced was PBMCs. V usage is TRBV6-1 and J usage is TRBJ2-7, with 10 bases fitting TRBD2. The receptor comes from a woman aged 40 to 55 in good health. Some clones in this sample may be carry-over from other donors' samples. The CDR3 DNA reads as TGTGCCAGCAGTTCACTAGCGGGAGAGCAGTACTTC. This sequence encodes CASSSLAGEQYF.